The sequence of this T cell receptor beta chain was determined in a study of blood T cell repertoires in COVID-19. Study-level background: Some COVID-19 samples were acute and others convalescent; all came from the United States, Italy and Spain.

Only in-frame clones appear in the TCRdb table, and some are missing; sequencing was by immunoSEQ multiplex PCR. The profile shows more than 55,000 clones, 85% to 90% of them singletons. V was pared by 4 bases and J by 8 bases, with 18 bases of the junction left unmatched. CDR1 and CDR2 from the germline V gene are SGHRS and YFSETQ. The CDR3 contains 17 residues. The chain combines TRBV5-1 with TRBJ2-1, with 7 bases identical to TRBD1. This sequence originates from a woman aged 55-69 years with COVID-19, enrolled during active disease. The source material was peripheral blood. CDR3 region: CASSHVPRTGGYDEQFF. Here the CDR3 DNA reads TGCGCCAGCAGCCATGTGCCGAGGACAGGTGGGTACGATGAGCAGTTCTTC.